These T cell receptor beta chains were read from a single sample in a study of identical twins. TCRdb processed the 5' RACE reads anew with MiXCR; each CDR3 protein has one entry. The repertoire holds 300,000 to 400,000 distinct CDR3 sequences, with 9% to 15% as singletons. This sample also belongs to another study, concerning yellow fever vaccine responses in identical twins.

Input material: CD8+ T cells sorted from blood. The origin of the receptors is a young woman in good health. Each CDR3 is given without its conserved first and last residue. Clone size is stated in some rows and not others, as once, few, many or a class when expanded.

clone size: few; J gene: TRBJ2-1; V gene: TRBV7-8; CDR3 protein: ASSLVVAGNEQF
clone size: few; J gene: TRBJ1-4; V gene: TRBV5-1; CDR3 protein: ASSSDATNEKLF
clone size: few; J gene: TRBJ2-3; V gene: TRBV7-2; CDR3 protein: ASSSYSGTDTQY
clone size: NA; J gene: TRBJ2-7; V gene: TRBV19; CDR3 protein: ASSASSGSSYEQY
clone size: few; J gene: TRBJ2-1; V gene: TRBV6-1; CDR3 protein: ASTWDRDNEQF
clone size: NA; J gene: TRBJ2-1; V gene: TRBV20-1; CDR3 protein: SARDRGNEQF
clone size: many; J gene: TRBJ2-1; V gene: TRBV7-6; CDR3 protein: ASSLAGQGYNEQF
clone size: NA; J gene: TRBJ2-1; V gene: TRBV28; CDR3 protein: ASSFGLAGRNEQF
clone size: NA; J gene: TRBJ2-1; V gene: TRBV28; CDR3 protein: ASSLGTGPFNEQF
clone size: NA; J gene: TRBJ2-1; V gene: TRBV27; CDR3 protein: ASSLLPPGLETYNEQF
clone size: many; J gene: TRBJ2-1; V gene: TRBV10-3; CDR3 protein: AISEPGGPRYHHNEQF
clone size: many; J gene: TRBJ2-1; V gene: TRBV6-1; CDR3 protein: ASRRGTGRDEQF
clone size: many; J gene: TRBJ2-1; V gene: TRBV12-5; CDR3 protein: ASGLVYTGGPGNEQF
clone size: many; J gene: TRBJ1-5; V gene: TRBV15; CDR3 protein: AISQESNQPQH
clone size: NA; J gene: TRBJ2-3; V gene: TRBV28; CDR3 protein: ASSSPTLAGGKTDTQY
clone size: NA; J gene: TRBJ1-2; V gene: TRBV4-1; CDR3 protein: ASSLTSGGEYGYT
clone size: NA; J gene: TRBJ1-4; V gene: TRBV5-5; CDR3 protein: ASRQGESTNEKLF
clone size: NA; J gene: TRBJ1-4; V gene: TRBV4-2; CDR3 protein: ASSHGGDEKLF
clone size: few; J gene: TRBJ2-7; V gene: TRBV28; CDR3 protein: ASSFATPFEQY
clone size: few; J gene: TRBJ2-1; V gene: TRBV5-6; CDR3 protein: ASSFDQRGFYNEQF
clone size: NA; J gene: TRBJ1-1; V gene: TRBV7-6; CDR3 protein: ASSPAGANTEAF